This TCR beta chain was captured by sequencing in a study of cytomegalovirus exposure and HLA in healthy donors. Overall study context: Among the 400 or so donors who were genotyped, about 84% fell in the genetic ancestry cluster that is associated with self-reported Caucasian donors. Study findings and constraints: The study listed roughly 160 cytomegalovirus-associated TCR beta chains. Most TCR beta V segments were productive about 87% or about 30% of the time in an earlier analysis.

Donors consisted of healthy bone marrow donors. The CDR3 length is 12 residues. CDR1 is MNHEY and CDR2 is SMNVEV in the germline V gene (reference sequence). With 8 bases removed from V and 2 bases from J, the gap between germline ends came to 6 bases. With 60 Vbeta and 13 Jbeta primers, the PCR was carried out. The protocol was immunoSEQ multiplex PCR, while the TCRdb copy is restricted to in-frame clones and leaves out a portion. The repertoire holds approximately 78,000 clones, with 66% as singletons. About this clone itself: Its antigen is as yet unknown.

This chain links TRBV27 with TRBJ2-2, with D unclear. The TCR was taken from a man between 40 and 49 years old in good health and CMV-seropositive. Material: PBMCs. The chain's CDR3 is CASRSNTGELFF. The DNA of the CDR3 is TGTGCCAGCCGGAGCAACACCGGGGAGCTGTTTTTT.